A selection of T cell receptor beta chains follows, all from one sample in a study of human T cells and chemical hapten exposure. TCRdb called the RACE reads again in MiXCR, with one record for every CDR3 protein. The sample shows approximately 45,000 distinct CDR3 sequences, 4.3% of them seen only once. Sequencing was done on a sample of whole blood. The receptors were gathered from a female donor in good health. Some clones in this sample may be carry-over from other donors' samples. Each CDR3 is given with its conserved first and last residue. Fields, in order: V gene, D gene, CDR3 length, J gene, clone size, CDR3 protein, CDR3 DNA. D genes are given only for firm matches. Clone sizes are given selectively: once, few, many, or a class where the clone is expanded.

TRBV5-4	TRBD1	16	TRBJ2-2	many	CASSFSRRGQDGELFF	TGTGCCAGCAGCTTCAGTCGCAGGGGGCAGGACGGGGAGCTGTTTTTT
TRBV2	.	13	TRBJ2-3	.	CASSGQGADTQYF	TGTGCCAGCAGTGGGCAGGGAGCCGATACGCAGTATTTT
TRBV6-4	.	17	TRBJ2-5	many	CASSDVGLSPEQETQYF	TGTGCCAGCAGTGACGTGGGACTTTCGCCCGAACAAGAGACCCAGTACTTC
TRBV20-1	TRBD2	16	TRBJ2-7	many	CSARDLAGGDASEQYF	TGCAGTGCTAGAGATCTTGCGGGGGGGGACGCGAGCGAGCAGTACTTC
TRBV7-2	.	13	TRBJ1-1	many	CASSLAGVTEAFF	TGTGCCAGCAGCTTAGCGGGGGTTACCGAAGCTTTCTTT
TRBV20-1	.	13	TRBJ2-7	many	CSAPLDNSYEQYF	TGCAGTGCTCCGCTAGACAACTCCTACGAGCAGTACTTC
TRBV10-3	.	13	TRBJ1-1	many	CAISESSNTEAFF	TGTGCCATCAGTGAGTCTTCGAACACTGAAGCTTTCTTT
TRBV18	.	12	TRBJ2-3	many	CASSPATDTQYF	TGTGCCAGCTCACCAGCCACAGATACGCAGTATTTT
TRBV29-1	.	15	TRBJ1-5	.	CSVSSGGGHRQPQHF	TGCAGCGTTTCCTCAGGAGGGGGTCACCGTCAGCCCCAGCATTTT
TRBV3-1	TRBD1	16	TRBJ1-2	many	CASSQYLLDRGYGYTF	TGTGCCAGCAGCCAATATCTTTTAGACAGGGGCTATGGCTACACCTTC
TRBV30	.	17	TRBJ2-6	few	CAWSLGLASSGANVLTF	TGTGCCTGGAGTTTAGGGTTAGCAAGCTCTGGGGCCAACGTCCTGACTTTC
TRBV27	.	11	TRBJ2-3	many	CASSSLDTQYF	TGTGCCAGCAGTTCCTTGGATACGCAGTATTTT
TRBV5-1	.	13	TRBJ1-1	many	CASRKRQDTEAFF	TGCGCCAGCAGGAAGCGGCAAGACACTGAAGCTTTCTTT
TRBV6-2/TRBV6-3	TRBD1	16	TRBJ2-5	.	CASSYGPGQGEGTQYF	TGTGCCAGCAGTTACGGACCGGGACAGGGGGAAGGGACCCAGTACTTC
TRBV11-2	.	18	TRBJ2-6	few	CASSLDRLLLAGANVLTF	TGTGCCAGCAGCTTAGATCGTTTGTTACTCGCTGGGGCCAACGTCCTGACTTTC
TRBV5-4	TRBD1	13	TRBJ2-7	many	CASSSRQGVEQYF	TGTGCCAGCAGCTCAAGACAGGGGGTCGAGCAGTACTTC
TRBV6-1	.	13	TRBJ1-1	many	CASSGTQITEAFF	TGTGCCAGCAGCGGAACCCAGATCACTGAAGCTTTCTTT
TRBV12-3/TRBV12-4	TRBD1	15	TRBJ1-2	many	CASSLVGGHHYGYTF	TGTGCCAGCAGTTTAGTAGGGGGCCACCACTATGGCTACACCTTC
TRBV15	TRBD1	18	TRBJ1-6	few	CATSNSRDRGPPNSPLHF	TGTGCCACCAGCAACTCCCGGGACAGGGGGCCCCCTAATTCACCCCTCCACTTT
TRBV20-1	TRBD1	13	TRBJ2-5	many	CSARDRGHETQYF	TGCAGTGCTAGAGACAGGGGGCATGAGACCCAGTACTTC
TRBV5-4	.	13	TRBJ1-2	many	CASSLGGTYGYTF	TGTGCCAGCAGCTTGGGCGGAACCTATGGCTACACCTTC
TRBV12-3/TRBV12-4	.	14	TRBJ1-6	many	CASTSGAHNSPLHF	TGTGCCAGCACATCAGGGGCCCATAATTCACCCCTCCACTTT
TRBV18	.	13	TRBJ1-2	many	CASSPRAGYGYTF	TGTGCCAGCTCACCCCGGGCAGGGTATGGCTACACCTTC
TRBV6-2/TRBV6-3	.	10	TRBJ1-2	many	CASTPPPYTF	TGTGCCAGCACCCCCCCCCCCTACACCTTC
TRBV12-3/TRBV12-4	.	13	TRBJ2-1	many	CASRETVLGGQFF	TGTGCCAGCAGGGAGACAGTTTTGGGTGGGCAGTTCTTC
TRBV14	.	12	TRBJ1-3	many	CASRLSGNTIYF	TGTGCCAGCAGACTCTCTGGAAACACCATATATTTT
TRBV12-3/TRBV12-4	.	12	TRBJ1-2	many	CASSYGNYGYTF	TGTGCCAGCAGTTACGGGAACTATGGCTACACCTTC
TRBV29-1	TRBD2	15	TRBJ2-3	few	CSVDGLAGGTDTQYF	TGCAGCGTTGACGGACTAGCGGGGGGCACAGATACGCAGTATTTT
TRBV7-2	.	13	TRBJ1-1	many	CASSPGLDRGAFF	TGTGCCAGCAGCCCAGGCCTTGACAGAGGAGCTTTCTTT
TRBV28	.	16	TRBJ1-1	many	CASSPQGMGMNTEAFF	TGTGCCAGCAGTCCCCAAGGTATGGGTATGAACACTGAAGCTTTCTTT
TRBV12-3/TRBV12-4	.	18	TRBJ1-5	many	CASTFSRRGGARGQPQHF	TGTGCCAGCACGTTTTCCCGCAGGGGTGGGGCGAGAGGTCAGCCCCAGCATTTT
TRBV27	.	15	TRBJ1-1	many	CASSLYRTAYTEAFF	TGTGCCAGCAGTTTATACCGGACAGCCTACACTGAAGCTTTCTTT
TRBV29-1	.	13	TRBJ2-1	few	CSVRTDSYNEQFF	TGCAGCGTTAGGACAGACTCCTACAATGAGCAGTTCTTC
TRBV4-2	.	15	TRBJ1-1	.	CASSQVGRGDTEVFF	TGTGCCAGCAGCCAAGTAGGAAGGGGTGACACTGAAGTTTTCTTT